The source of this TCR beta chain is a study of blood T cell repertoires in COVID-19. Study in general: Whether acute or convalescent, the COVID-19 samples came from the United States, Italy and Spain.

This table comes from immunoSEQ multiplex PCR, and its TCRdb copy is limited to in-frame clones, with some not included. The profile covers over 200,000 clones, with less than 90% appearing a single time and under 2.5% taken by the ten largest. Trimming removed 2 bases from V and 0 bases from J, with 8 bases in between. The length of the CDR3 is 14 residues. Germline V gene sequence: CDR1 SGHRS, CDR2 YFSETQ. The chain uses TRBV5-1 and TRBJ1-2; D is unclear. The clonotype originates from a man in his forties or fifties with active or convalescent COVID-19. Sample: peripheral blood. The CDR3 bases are TGCGCCAGCAGCTTTATCGCAGCTAACTATGGCTACACCTTC. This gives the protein CASSFIAANYGYTF.